What follows are 30 T cell receptor beta chains derived from one specimen sequenced in a study of blood T cell repertoires in COVID-19. Some clones are missing from TCRdb's copy, which holds only in-frame ones; the method was immunoSEQ multiplex PCR. The table has under 250,000 clones, around 83% seen once. Sequences were obtained from peripheral blood. The receptor set was obtained from a woman aged 40 to 50 who had recovered from COVID-19.

This chain connects TRBV11-2 to TRBJ1-1, with a weak D call TRBD1 (6 bases). The germline gives CDR1 SGHAT, CDR2 FQNNGV. Between the trimmed V and J ends, which lost 4 bases and 5 bases, there was a span of 17 bases. This CDR3 region has 15 residues. This chain's CDR3 is CASSYRWGGPTEAFF. CDR3 sequence (DNA): TGTGCCAGCAGCTACCGTTGGGGGGGGCCAACTGAAGCTTTCTTT.

The rearrangement links TRBV6-5 to TRBJ2-3; maybe TRBD1 (6 bases). Germline V gives CDR1 MNHEY, CDR2 SVGAGI. The CDR3 spans 13 residues. Trimming cost V 8 bases and J 5 bases, with 14 bases left between them. Here the CDR3 reads CASRRTVRDTQYF. For the CDR3, the DNA is TGTGCCAGCCGGAGGACAGTACGAGATACGCAGTATTTT.

This clone was counted a few times. V is TRBV4-1 and J is TRBJ1-5, with D unclear. The germline CDR1 and CDR2 sequences are MGHRA and YSYEKL. This CDR3 has 16 amino acids. The V end was cut by 0 bases, the J end by 0 bases, with 9 bases between. For the CDR3, the DNA is TGCGCCAGCAGCCAAGAAGCCCCAAATAGCAATCAGCCCCAGCATTTT. The encoded protein is CASSQEAPNSNQPQHF.

This sequence joins TRBV29-1 and TRBJ1-2; no firm D call. Germline assignment: CDR1 SQVTM and CDR2 ANQGSEA. V lost 1 base and J lost 5, with 8 bases in between. The CDR3 is 12 amino acids. The CDR3 bases are TGCAGCGTTGAAGGACGGGAGTATGGCTACACCTTC. Encoded protein: CSVEGREYGYTF.

The chain couples TRBV28 to TRBJ2-5; TRBD2 matches 14 bases. Germline CDR1 is MDHEN and CDR2 is SYDVKM. The J segment lost 7 bases and the V segment lost 8 bases, leaving 9 bases of the junction unmatched. The CDR3 is made up of 15 amino acids. In DNA form, the CDR3 reads TGTGCCAGCTCTCCCGGACTAGCGGGGGGTGGGACCCAGTACTTC. Translating it yields CASSPGLAGGGTQYF.

This chain links TRBV29-1 with TRBJ2-3, with TRBD1 identical over 10 bases. The CDR3 length is 14 residues. Trimming took 8 bases from V and 2 from J; bases not matched to a gene: 7. The germline V gene encodes CDR1 SQVTM and CDR2 ANQGSEA. This chain's CDR3 is CSTRTGGNTDTQYF. The CDR3 DNA follows: TGCAGCACCAGGACAGGGGGAAACACAGATACGCAGTATTTT.

The V and J genes are TRBV3-1 (or the pseudogene TRBV3-2) and TRBJ2-5; 12 nucleotides align to TRBD2. Germline loops: CDR1 LGHDT, CDR2 YNNKEL (reference sequence). This CDR3 has 15 residues. The V segment lost 4 bases and the J segment 5 bases; nucleotides outside the gene matches: 5. CDR3 nucleotide sequence: TGTGCCAGCAGCCCCCTAGCGGGGGGGCGGGAGACCCAGTACTTC. Amino acid sequence: CASSPLAGGRETQYF.

The V and J genes are TRBV6-6 and TRBJ1-2, with unresolved D. The germline V gene encodes CDR1 MNHNY and CDR2 SVGAGI (reference sequence). This CDR3 has 13 amino acids. Trimming stripped 7 bases from V and 9 bases from J, with 18 bases between. The CDR3 DNA follows: TGTGCCAGCACCTATCAGGATTCTCTAAGCTACACCTTC. This sequence encodes CASTYQDSLSYTF.

V gene TRBV27 combines with J gene TRBJ2-7, with 8 bases fitting TRBD1. This CDR3 spans 15 amino acids. CDR1 MNHEY and CDR2 SMNVEV come from the germline V gene (reference sequence). Trimming cost V 6 bases and J 7 bases; bases outside gene matches: 14. CDR3 nucleotide sequence: TGTGCCAGCAGCCCAACTCCTGGACAGGGAGTGGAGCAGTACTTC. This encodes CASSPTPGQGVEQYF.

The table lists this clone with a few counts. The V call is TRBV6-1, the J call TRBJ1-2, with D hard to call. CDR1 and CDR2 from the germline V gene are MNHNS and SASEGT. Trimming took off 3 bases at V and 7 bases at J, with 12 bases between the two ends. CDR3 length: 13 residues. The CDR3 DNA follows: TGTGCCAGCAGTGACAGGAGAGGAGGTGGCTACACCTTC. This encodes CASSDRRGGGYTF.

The gene calls are TRBV7-9 and TRBJ2-1; weak D call: TRBD1 (7 bases). The germline gives CDR1 SEHNR, CDR2 FQNEAQ (reference sequence). The CDR3 is 16 amino acids. V was shortened by 5 bases and J by 0 bases, with 14 bases between the two germline ends. The CDR3 nucleotides are TGTGCCAGCAGCCCAGGGGGGCGGAACTCCTACAATGAGCAGTTCTTC. Protein sequence: CASSPGGRNSYNEQFF. The variable domain in full, with the rest retrieved from reference TRBV7-9 and TRBJ2-1, is DTGVSQNPRHKITKRGQNVTFRCDPISEHNRLYWYRQTLGQGPEFLTYFQNEAQLEKSRLLSDRFSAERPKGSFSTLEIQRTEQGDSAMYLCASSPGGRNSYNEQFFGPGTRLTVL.

This chain links TRBV5-1 with TRBJ2-7; D is undetermined. The V end was cut by 1 base, the J end by 3 bases, with 8 bases between. This CDR3 contains 13 residues. CDR1 SGHRS and CDR2 YFSETQ come from the germline V gene. CDR3 sequence: CASSLSQDYEQYF. In DNA, the CDR3 is TGCGCCAGCAGCTTGTCGCAGGACTACGAGCAGTACTTC.

This chain joins TRBV2 and TRBJ1-1, with D possibly being TRBD1 (6 bases). Germline CDR1 SNHLY, CDR2 FYNNEI. There are 14 residues in the CDR3. Trimming left V 7 bases short and J 0 bases short, with 12 bases between. CDR3 residues: CASKWAGVNTEAFF. In DNA, the CDR3 is TGTGCCAGCAAGTGGGCAGGGGTGAACACTGAAGCTTTCTTT.

Points on this clone: This sample also contains other DNA sequences that code for the same CDR3. The CDR3 loop reads CAISEQGANQPQHF. Written as DNA, the CDR3 is TGTGCCATCAGTGAACAGGGGGCCAATCAGCCCCAGCATTTT. The chain recombines TRBV10-3 with TRBJ1-5, with TRBD1 matching over 9 bases. The CDR3 has 14 amino acids. J lost 3 bases, V lost 3 bases, and 0 bases had no gene match. Germline V gives CDR1 ENHRY, CDR2 SYGVKD.

V gene TRBV3-1 (or the pseudogene TRBV3-2) combines with J gene TRBJ2-1; 11 bases match TRBD1. The germline gives CDR1 LGHDT, CDR2 YNNKEL (reference sequence). The J segment lost 6 bases and the V segment lost 6 bases, leaving 1 base of the junction unmatched. This CDR3 spans 13 amino acids. DNA for the CDR3: TGTGCCAGCAGAGGGACAGGGGGCAATGAGCAGTTCTTC. Protein product: CASRGTGGNEQFF.

V is TRBV6-5 and J is TRBJ2-3, with 10 bases matching TRBD2. The germline gives CDR1 MNHEY, CDR2 SVGAGI. Trimming took 7 bases from V and 1 from J; bases not matched to a gene: 5. The CDR3 length is 15 residues. CDR3: CASTFGLAGTDTQYF. In DNA form, the CDR3 reads TGTGCCAGCACCTTCGGACTAGCGGGCACAGATACGCAGTATTTT.

The rearrangement joins TRBV29-1 to TRBJ2-1; 13 nucleotides line up with TRBD2. The junction had 9 bases not matched to a gene; V was cut back by 6 bases and J by 7 bases. The CDR3 is 15 amino acids. Germline V gives CDR1 SQVTM, CDR2 ANQGSEA. This chain's CDR3 is CSVGTSGDPTNEQFF. CDR3 nucleotide sequence: TGCAGCGTCGGGACTAGCGGGGACCCTACGAATGAGCAGTTCTTC.

Regarding this clone: One junction end disagrees with the germline gene, perhaps due to a read error. The chain uses TRBV6-5 and TRBJ2-4, with unresolved D. The CDR3 covers 12 residues. Germline CDR1 and CDR2: MNHEY and SVGAGI. In nucleotides, the CDR3 is TGTGCCAGCAGCAACAATGTCGGCAGGATGCTTTTC. Protein: CASSNNVGRMLF.

The J gene is TRBJ1-1, the V gene TRBV27, with 8 bases aligning to TRBD1. The CDR3 consists of 14 residues. J was trimmed by 5 bases and V by 2 bases; bases with no gene match: 4. Germline V gene lookup returns CDR1 MNHEY and CDR2 SMNVEV (reference sequence). For the CDR3, the DNA is TGTGCCAGCAGTTTACAGGGGGCGCGGACTGAAGCTTTCTTT. Amino acids: CASSLQGARTEAFF.

In nucleotides, the CDR3 is TGCGCCAGCAGCCCTAGACCGGCGAACACTGAAGCTTTCTTT. As protein: CASSPRPANTEAFF. The V and J genes are TRBV5-1 and TRBJ1-1; D remains unclear. This CDR3 has 14 amino acids. Germline CDR1 reads SGHRS; CDR2 reads YFSETQ. V was trimmed by 4 bases and J by 1 base, leaving 11 bases between them. The whole variable domain, remainder taken from reference TRBV5-1 and TRBJ1-1, is KAGVTQTPRYLIKTRGQQVTLSCSPISGHRSVSWYQQTPGQGLQFLFEYFSETQRNKGNFPGRFSGRQFSNSRSEMNVSTLELGDSALYLCASSPRPANTEAFFGQGTRLTVV.

The gene calls are TRBV19 and TRBJ2-5, with 7 bases that match TRBD2. V was pared by 0 bases and J by 9 bases, with 16 bases of the junction left unmatched. Germline CDR1 is LNHDA and CDR2 is SQIVND (reference sequence). The CDR3 is 17 amino acids. As DNA, the CDR3 is TGTGCCAGTAGTATAGATCAGCCAGGTTCCCGGGGGGTGGCCCAGTACTTC. Translated, it gives CASSIDQPGSRGVAQYF.

The V call is TRBV28, the J call TRBJ1-5; tentative D call: TRBD1 (6 bases). CDR1 is MDHEN and CDR2 is SYDVKM in the germline V gene. With 5 bases removed from V and 3 bases from J, the gap between germline ends came to 11 bases. This CDR3 comprises 14 residues. The CDR3 region is CASSQGSPNQPQHF. CDR3 sequence (DNA): TGTGCCAGCAGTCAGGGGAGCCCCAATCAGCCCCAGCATTTT.

The V call is TRBV11-3, the J call TRBJ2-2, with TRBD2 as a possible D gene (5 bases). The CDR3 totals 16 residues. Trimming shortened V by 5 bases and J by 4 bases, and 17 bases separated the two germline ends. Germline loops: CDR1 SGHNT, CDR2 YENEEA. The CDR3 is CASSPLAGVGTGELFF. The CDR3 DNA reads as TGTGCCAGCAGCCCTCTCGCCGGGGTTGGCACCGGGGAGCTGTTTTTT.

This sequence joins TRBV28 and TRBJ1-2; the match to TRBD1 covers 10 bases. Germline assignment: CDR1 MDHEN and CDR2 SYDVKM. Trimming took 6 bases from V and 4 from J; bases not matched to a gene: 5. The CDR3 sequence is 14 residues long. This CDR3 reads CASRRQGATYGYTF. In DNA form, the CDR3 reads TGTGCCAGCAGAAGACAGGGGGCAACCTATGGCTACACCTTC.

CDR3 region: CASSTEGLESQPQHF. The CDR3, as DNA: TGTGCCAGCAGTACCGAGGGACTTGAGAGTCAGCCCCAGCATTTT. The V and J genes are TRBV2 and TRBJ1-5, with D maybe TRBD1 (5 bases). CDR1 and CDR2 from the germline V gene are SNHLY and FYNNEI. Trimming shortened V by 5 bases and J by 6 bases, and 17 bases separated the two germline ends. The CDR3 length is 15 residues.

The chain is built from TRBV5-5 and TRBJ2-7; 10 bases map to TRBD2. CDR1 SGHKS and CDR2 YYEKEE come from the germline V gene (reference sequence). This CDR3 is built from 15 residues. The V and J ends lost 4 bases and 2 bases, in that order; junction bases with no gene match: 6. The CDR3 spells CASSAGLAAAYEQYF. The CDR3 DNA reads as TGTGCCAGCAGCGCCGGACTAGCGGCCGCCTACGAGCAGTACTTC.

This clone was recorded many times. The rearrangement uses TRBV6-5 and TRBJ2-7; 13 bases fit TRBD2. This CDR3 region has 14 residues. The V gene end was trimmed by 6 bases and the J gene end by 6 bases; junction bases not matched to a gene: 5. Germline CDR1 reads MNHEY; CDR2 reads SVGAGI. The CDR3 is CASRTSGGSREQYF. CDR3 DNA sequence: TGTGCCAGCAGGACTAGCGGGGGGTCCCGCGAGCAGTACTTC.

This chain links TRBV12-3 or TRBV12-4 with TRBJ1-2; 7 bases fit TRBD1. Losses at the gene ends were 10 bases for V and 0 bases for J; bases not matched to a gene: 5. The CDR3 runs 13 residues. CDR3 amino acids: CAIRTGTNYGYTF. The CDR3 DNA is TGTGCCATCAGGACAGGAACTAACTATGGCTACACCTTC.

This chain joins TRBV4-1 and TRBJ1-4; D may be TRBD1 (6 bases). This CDR3 contains 17 residues. Germline values: CDR1 MGHRA, CDR2 YSYEKL. Trimming removed 0 bases at V and 9 bases at J, with 20 bases between. The CDR3: CASSQDFRPGALQKLFF. For the CDR3, the DNA is TGCGCCAGCAGCCAAGATTTTCGGCCAGGGGCGTTGCAAAAACTGTTTTTT.

V gene TRBV18 combines with J gene TRBJ2-3; 10 nucleotides align to TRBD2. CDR1 is KGHSH, CDR2 LQKENI, per germline. V shed 3 bases and J 2 bases; nucleotides not matched to a gene: 5. The CDR3 is made up of 16 amino acids. This CDR3 reads CASSPSSGGATDTQYF. In DNA, the CDR3 is TGTGCCAGCTCACCCTCGAGCGGGGGGGCCACAGATACGCAGTATTTT.